Following are 11 T cell receptor beta chains from one sample sequenced in a study of beta chain features in type 1 diabetes. Antigens for these TCRs are unknown. General study points: Across all four CD4+ subsets, people with type 1 diabetes showed modestly shorter TCRB CDR3s.

The study reverse transcribed the entire isolated RNA, so it sequenced expressed TCRB transcripts. TCRdb's table, derived via immunoSEQ multiplex PCR, lists solely in-frame clones and lacks some. The sample lists 640,000 or so clones, about an eighth occurring once. Specimen: naive CD4+ T cells from blood. Receptor source: a man between 18 and 35 years old with type 1 diabetes.

In its sample, this clone was seen a few times. The V gene is TRBV23-1, the J gene TRBJ2-7; the D gene could be TRBD1 or TRBD2 (6 bases each). TRBV23-1 is designated an ORF whose function remains uncertain. The CDR3 spans 18 residues. Trimming left V 4 bases short and J 0 bases short, with 22 bases between. DNA for the CDR3: TGCGCCAGCAGTCGAGTGGAAGGAGGGGGGACCCACTCCTACGAGCAGTACTTC. Its protein is CASSRVEGGGTHSYEQYF.

The chain links TRBV7-9 to TRBJ1-2, with D possibly TRBD1 on 6 matching bases. CDR3 length equals 13 residues. Germline lookup yields CDR1 SEHNR and CDR2 FQNEAQ (reference sequence). V shed 5 bases and J shed 5 bases, with 12 bases lying between them. The CDR3 reads CASSTQGRYGYTF. DNA for the CDR3: TGTGCCAGCAGCACACAGGGTAGATATGGCTACACCTTC.

The chain recombines TRBV14 with TRBJ2-1; the D is unclear. V lost 7 bases, J lost 7 bases, and 14 bases lay in between. Per germline, CDR1 SGHDN and CDR2 FVKESK. CDR3 length: 13 amino acids. The CDR3 loop is CASNPRVENEQFF. Written as DNA, the CDR3 is TGTGCCAGCAACCCACGGGTCGAAAATGAGCAGTTCTTC.

This chain connects TRBV2 to TRBJ1-5; no clear D gene. CDR3 length: 13 amino acids. Germline CDR1 SNHLY, CDR2 FYNNEI. The V and J ends lost 7 bases and 7 bases respectively, with 14 bases between them. CDR3 DNA sequence: TGTGCCAGCATGGAACTTGTGGACCAGCCCCAGCATTTT. Translated: CASMELVDQPQHF. Full variable domain (missing parts from reference TRBV2 and TRBJ1-5): EPEVTQTPSHQVTQMGQEVILRCVPISNHLYFYWYRQILGQKVEFLVSFYNNEISEKSEIFDDQFSVERPDGSNFTLKIRSTKLEDSAMYFCASMELVDQPQHFGDGTRLSIL.

This clone has just a few counts. The rearrangement uses TRBV30 and TRBJ1-1, with unresolved D. The V end lost 2 bases, the J end lost 1 base, and 11 bases lay between the germline ends. The CDR3 loop spans 14 amino acids. Germline V CDR1 and CDR2: GTSNPN, SVGIG (reference sequence). The CDR3 DNA is TGTGCCTGGAGTACCCCCGGGAGGAACACTGAAGCTTTCTTT. Protein: CAWSTPGRNTEAFF.

Concerning this clone itself: The same CDR3 also results from other DNA sequences found in this sample. The chain recombines TRBV7-2 with TRBJ1-6; D call uncertain. V lost 1 base, J lost 8 bases, and 6 bases lay in between. Germline V CDR1 and CDR2: SGHTA, FQGNSA. The CDR3 has 13 amino acids. The CDR3 here is CASSLDRDSPLHF. The CDR3 nucleotides read TGTGCCAGCAGCTTAGACCGAGATTCACCCCTCCACTTT.

This clone came up a few times. This chain connects TRBV7-9 to TRBJ2-7; D gene uncertain. CDR1 is SEHNR and CDR2 is FQNEAQ in the germline V gene (reference sequence). The V end lost 5 bases, the J end lost 3 bases, and 17 bases lay between the germline ends. This CDR3 has 15 residues. The CDR3 sequence is CASSLMELGNYEQYF. DNA of the CDR3: TGTGCCAGCAGCCTGATGGAGCTGGGGAACTACGAGCAGTACTTC.

The rearrangement joins TRBV9 to TRBJ1-4, with a weak D call TRBD1 (6 bases). This CDR3 comprises 14 residues. Germline-derived CDR1 and CDR2 are SGDLS and YYNGEE. Trimming removed 3 bases at V and 7 bases at J, with 13 bases between. CDR3 coding DNA: TGTGCCAGCAGCGCCCCACAGGGTACTGAAAAACTGTTTTTT. This encodes CASSAPQGTEKLFF.

The chain joins TRBV25-1 to TRBJ2-7; D call uncertain. The germline gives CDR1 MGHDK, CDR2 SYGVNS. Trimming pared 1 base from V and 9 bases from J, leaving 13 bases between. The CDR3 contains 13 residues. The CDR3 sequence: CASSEFLREAQYF. The CDR3, as DNA: TGTGCCAGCAGTGAATTTTTACGAGAGGCGCAGTACTTC.

In its sample, this clone was seen a few times. The same CDR3 arises from other DNA sequences in this sample as well. The CDR3 DNA is TGTGCCAGCAGCTTGGGCAGGGGCCGGAACACTGAAGCTTTCTTT. Its protein is CASSLGRGRNTEAFF. The chain combines TRBV5-4 with TRBJ1-1; possible D gene TRBD1, 6 bases. The CDR3 has 15 residues. The ends were cut back, 0 bases at V and 1 base at J, with 10 bases in the middle. CDR1 is SGHNT and CDR2 is YYREEE in the germline V gene (reference sequence).

To note about this clone: Other DNA sequences from this sample encode an identical CDR3 as well. The CDR3 spells CASSPRTGNTEAFF. CDR3 sequence (DNA): TGTGCCAGCTCTCCAAGGACAGGCAACACTGAAGCTTTCTTT. This chain uses TRBV18 with TRBJ1-1, with 7 bases fitting TRBD1. CDR1 is KGHSH, CDR2 LQKENI, per germline. V lost 6 bases to trimming and J lost 2 bases; unmatched junction nucleotides: 6. There are 14 residues in the CDR3.